The clone carrying this T cell receptor (beta chain) occurred many times. The record originates from a study of early T cells in non-severe SARS-CoV-2 infection. The V gene's germline CDR1 is KGHSH and CDR2 LQKENI. V lost 4 bases, J lost 3 bases, and 15 bases lay in between. The CDR3 consists of 15 residues. TCRdb called the 5' RACE reads again in MiXCR, with one record for every CDR3 protein. Among 87,000 or so distinct CDR3 sequences, roughly 12% were seen once, and the ten largest hold under 8%. The sequence was collected from an adult who was a healthcare worker with PCR-confirmed SARS-CoV-2 infection or an uninfected control (not recorded which). Sequenced: whole blood. The chain joins TRBV18 to TRBJ1-1; possible D gene TRBD1, 5 bases. CDR3 residues: CASSRYLRGDTEAFF. The CDR3 coding sequence is TGTGCCAGCTCACGATACCTACGGGGGGACACTGAAGCTTTCTTT.